This is a list of T cell receptor beta chains from one sample in a study of T-cell reconstitution after alpha-beta-depleted transplantation in children. TCRdb called the PCR reads again in MiXCR, with one record for every CDR3 protein. Among a few hundred thousand distinct CDR3 sequences listed, roughly 30% were seen once. This specimen consisted of PBMCs, obtained before TCRalphabeta/CD19-depleted stem cell transplant. These receptors all stem from a boy in the first two years of life with Wiskott-Aldrich syndrome, due to receive a stem cell transplant. The CDR3 runs from the conserved cysteine through the conserved F or W. D genes are given only for firm matches. Clone size appears in some rows only: once, few, many, or a class for an expanded clone.

>.|.|TRBJ2-1|TRBV30
CAWHRGTTYNEQFF
TGTGCCTGGCATCGGGGTACGACATACAATGAGCAGTTCTTC
>TRBD2|.|TRBJ2-3|TRBV5-1
CASRWTSGRNTDTQYF
TGCGCCAGCAGGTGGACTAGCGGGAGGAATACAGATACGCAGTATTTT
>.|.|TRBJ2-1|TRBV5-1
CASSLWRGPYNEQFF
TGCGCCAGCAGCTTGTGGCGGGGGCCCTACAATGAGCAGTTCTTC
>.|.|TRBJ1-2|TRBV15
CATSRDGEGTMGYTF
TGTGCCACCAGCAGAGATGGGGAAGGGACGATGGGCTACACCTTC
>.|.|TRBJ2-1|TRBV29-1
CSVDAYSYNEQFF
TGCAGCGTTGACGCTTATTCCTACAATGAGCAGTTCTTC
>.|.|TRBJ2-3|TRBV5-1
CASSLELVPTNTQYF
TGCGCCAGCAGCTTGGAACTAGTCCCTACTAATACGCAGTATTTT
>TRBD1|.|TRBJ1-2|TRBV27
CASSFDRDDYGYTF
TGTGCCAGCAGTTTTGACAGGGACGACTATGGCTACACCTTC
>TRBD1|.|TRBJ1-6|TRBV5-1
CASTETGTGQWYNSPLHF
TGCGCCAGCACCGAAACCGGGACAGGGCAATGGTATAATTCACCCCTCCACTTT
>.|.|TRBJ2-1|TRBV12-3/TRBV12-4
CASTKDSTYNEQFF
TGTGCCAGCACCAAGGACAGTACCTACAATGAGCAGTTCTTC
>TRBD1|.|TRBJ2-5|TRBV20-1
CSAKRLQGFQETQYF
TGCAGTGCTAAAAGGTTACAGGGGTTTCAAGAGACCCAGTACTTC
>.|few|TRBJ2-1|TRBV20-1
CSVHQQVSYNEQFF
TGCAGTGTTCACCAACAGGTTTCCTACAATGAGCAGTTCTTC
>.|.|TRBJ2-7|TRBV10-3
CAISEGRGDPYEQYF
TGTGCCATCAGTGAGGGGCGAGGGGACCCCTACGAGCAGTACTTC
>.|.|TRBJ2-1|TRBV7-6
CASSFALKAEQFF
TGTGCCAGCAGCTTCGCGTTGAAGGCCGAGCAGTTCTTC
>.|few|TRBJ1-1|TRBV5-1
CASSMTAKNTEAFF
TGCGCCAGCAGCATGACAGCGAAGAACACTGAAGCTTTCTTT